Listed here are 8 T cell receptor beta chains from one sample, sequenced in a study of T cell responses to AZD1222 COVID-19 vaccine. The table came from immunoSEQ multiplex PCR; TCRdb's copy has only in-frame clones and leaves some out. The data contain about 150,000 clones, 90% of them singletons. Source: peripheral blood, taken on day 0 of AZD1222 vaccination. Receptors originate from an adult in good health.

This CDR3 reads CASSSIPVLNTEAFF. The CDR3 DNA follows: TGTGCCAGCAGTTCCATCCCCGTCCTGAACACTGAAGCTTTCTTT. The V and J genes are TRBV28 and TRBJ1-1; D not certain. The germline CDR1 and CDR2 sequences are MDHEN and SYDVKM. The CDR3 runs 15 residues. With 4 bases removed from V and 0 bases from J, the gap between germline ends came to 12 bases.

V usage is TRBV6-1 and J usage is TRBJ2-3; D is perhaps TRBD2 (7 bases). The CDR3 contains 15 residues. V gave up 3 bases and J gave up 7 bases, with 17 bases separating them. Per the germline V gene, CDR1 is MNHNS and CDR2 is SASEGT. The DNA for the CDR3 is TGTGCCAGCAGTGATTCGAACCGGGGGGCCTATACGCAGTATTTT. Its translation: CASSDSNRGAYTQYF.

This sequence joins TRBV27 and TRBJ1-6; D unresolved. This CDR3 is built from 16 residues. Germline CDR1 is MNHEY and CDR2 is SMNVEV (reference sequence). Trimming removed 0 bases at V and 4 bases at J, with 10 bases between. This CDR3 reads CASSLSDGRYNSPLHF. The CDR3 DNA is TGTGCCAGCAGTTTATCGGACGGACGGTATAATTCACCCCTCCACTTT.

The rearrangement joins TRBV3-1 (or the pseudogene TRBV3-2) to TRBJ2-1; 12 nucleotides match TRBD2. Germline V gives CDR1 LGHDT, CDR2 YNNKEL (reference sequence). With V trimmed by 5 bases and J by 7 bases, 12 bases remained unmatched. The CDR3 consists of 17 residues. CDR3 loop: CASSIGTSGSTGNEQFF. In nucleotides, the CDR3 is TGTGCCAGCAGCATTGGGACTAGCGGGTCAACGGGGAATGAGCAGTTCTTC.

CDR3 DNA: TGCAGCGTTGCCCTCTTGCGGGGGGTCGGCTATGGCTACACCTTC. It is translated as CSVALLRGVGYGYTF. The chain recombines TRBV29-1 with TRBJ1-2, with a possible D match to TRBD1 (5 bases). The V end was cut by 4 bases, the J end by 4 bases, with 19 bases between. Per germline, CDR1 SQVTM and CDR2 ANQGSEA. CDR3 length equals 15 residues.

The rearrangement links TRBV5-1 to TRBJ2-1; 11 nucleotides match TRBD2. Trimming cost V 2 bases and J 5 bases; bases outside gene matches: 3. The CDR3 contains 15 residues. The germline V gene encodes CDR1 SGHRS and CDR2 YFSETQ. This chain's CDR3 is CASSFVAGGNNEQFF. CDR3 DNA: TGCGCCAGCAGCTTCGTAGCGGGGGGGAACAATGAGCAGTTCTTC.

This chain uses TRBV24-1 with TRBJ2-2, with 7 positions matching TRBD1. Per germline, CDR1 KGHDR and CDR2 SFDVKD. V shed 2 bases, J shed 7 bases, and the junction held 12 bases outside the gene matches. The length of the CDR3 is 17 residues. The CDR3 spells CATSDWPQQGKDGELFF. The CDR3 region has the DNA TGTGCCACCAGTGATTGGCCTCAACAGGGGAAGGACGGGGAGCTGTTTTTT.

A note on this clone: The identical CDR3 is also encoded by other nucleotide sequences in the sample. The chain uses TRBV10-3 and TRBJ1-1; 7 positions agree with TRBD1. CDR3 length: 11 residues. Germline V lookup: CDR1 ENHRY, CDR2 SYGVKD. The J segment lost 8 bases and the V segment lost 6 bases, leaving 3 bases of the junction unmatched. The CDR3 sequence is CAIRRDSEAFF. The CDR3 DNA reads as TGTGCCATCAGACGGGACAGCGAAGCTTTCTTT.